This T cell receptor (beta chain) was identified during a study of blood T cells in healthy people across ages. The second PCR ran roughly 6 to 11 cycles with a sample-barcoded 5' primer and J-beta primers. With 12 random nucleotides, a template-switch adaptor tagged each individual cDNA molecule. MiXCR, applied by TCRdb to the 5' RACE reads, yields one record per CDR3 protein. The repertoire includes about 1.4 million distinct CDR3 sequences, around 55% of them detected once, and more than 6% sits in the top ten. V was clipped by 0 bases and J by 6 bases, with 6 bases between them. Germline V gene lookup returns CDR1 MNHEY and CDR2 SMNVEV (reference sequence). This CDR3 is built from 13 residues.

The TCR was taken from a man younger than 35 in good health. The chain employs TRBV27 and TRBJ2-1; no firm D call. Sequenced sample: blood. In DNA form, the CDR3 reads TGTGCCAGCAGTTTATCGTTAACCAATGAGCAGTTCTTC. It specifies CASSLSLTNEQFF.